The entry below gives a single T cell receptor (beta chain) sequence along with its context. Its cognate antigen is unknown. This specimen comes from a study of shared clonotypes between healthy human individuals. Whole-study context: The donor group consisted of a couple of women and a few men, aged 18 to 49. Findings of the study overall: Across a handful of donors, naive CD4 shared around 5.1%, naive CD8 more than 3%, memory CD4 about 2.4%, memory CD8 roughly 0.37%. Generally, estimated richness proved larger in naive subsets than it did in memory subsets.

Sequencing used immunoSEQ multiplex PCR; TCRdb keeps in-frame clones, though not all of them. The sample holds around 2,000,000 clones, roughly 94% seen once. CD8 cells regarded as naive lacked CD45RO, were positively chosen for CCR7, and omitted terminally differentiated effector memory CD45RA+ cells. The CDR3 contains 16 residues. The trim removed 4 bases at V and 2 bases at J, leaving 11 bases unmatched. The germline gives CDR1 SGHKS, CDR2 YYEKEE (reference sequence). The sequence was obtained from a man aged 18 to 30 in good health. The V and J genes are TRBV5-5 and TRBJ1-2; TRBD1 matches 7 bases. The sample comprised naive CD8+ T cells sorted from blood. CDR3 region: CASSQALTGNNYGYTF. CDR3 in DNA: TGTGCCAGCAGCCAAGCCTTGACAGGGAACAACTATGGCTACACCTTC.